This TCR beta chain came from a study of CD8 T cells in Susac syndrome. Sequencing of TCR beta was performed on blood CD8+ and CD4+ T cells. Random-hexamer reverse transcription was applied to about 0.5 to 1 ug RNA. An immunoSEQ multiplex PCR generated amplified TCR beta CDR3 products spanning 54 Vbeta and 13 Jbeta. In TCRdb, the immunoSEQ multiplex PCR reads were re-called with MiXCR into one record per CDR3 protein. The sample holds about 300,000 distinct CDR3 sequences, 85% seen once. The source material was CD8+ T cells from PBMCs. The sequence was collected from a human donor with multiple sclerosis.

CDR3 in amino acids: CASSGIGTGQQYEQYF. The CDR3 nucleotides read TGTGCCAGCAGTGGCATCGGGACAGGGCAGCAATACGAGCAGTACTTC. The chain joins TRBV25-1 to TRBJ2-7; 9 positions match TRBD1. Losses at the gene ends were 4 bases for V and 4 bases for J; bases not matched to a gene: 11. CDR3 size: 16 residues. Germline CDR1 reads MGHDK; CDR2 reads SYGVNS.